This T cell receptor beta chain appears in the sequencing data of a study of blood T cell repertoires in COVID-19. In the study overall: The United States, Italy and Spain supplied acute and convalescent COVID-19 samples. T cells, B-cell-depleted T cells, or PBMCs provided the cDNA or gDNA that served as material.

Germline V gene data show CDR1 as SGHRS and CDR2 as YFSETQ. The CDR3 contains 14 residues. V lost 2 bases to trimming and J lost 3 bases, with 10 bases between them. Seattle cases were enrolled at active infection and followed longitudinally. In the study's own analysis: Estimated nucleated cell counts came from reference gene primer amplification. Clones were sequenced by immunoSEQ multiplex PCR, and TCRdb holds only the in-frame ones, with some missing. V and J calls and clone size follow that table, whereas D and trimming were derived from the DNA. Of about 300,000 clones in the sample, approximately 89% are singletons; the top ten hold less than 2%.

The sequenced material came from peripheral blood. This TCR derives from a woman aged 30 to 39 with COVID-19, enrolled during active disease. The genes are TRBV5-1 and TRBJ2-3; D gene unclear. Here the CDR3 DNA reads TGCGCCAGCAGCTTTTACGCCGGGACAGATACGCAGTATTTT. Encoded protein: CASSFYAGTDTQYF. The full variable domain, in which reference TRBV5-1 and TRBJ2-3 provide the parts outside the CDR3, is KAGVTQTPRYLIKTRGQQVTLSCSPISGHRSVSWYQQTPGQGLQFLFEYFSETQRNKGNFPGRFSGRQFSNSRSEMNVSTLELGDSALYLCASSFYAGTDTQYFGPGTRLTVL.